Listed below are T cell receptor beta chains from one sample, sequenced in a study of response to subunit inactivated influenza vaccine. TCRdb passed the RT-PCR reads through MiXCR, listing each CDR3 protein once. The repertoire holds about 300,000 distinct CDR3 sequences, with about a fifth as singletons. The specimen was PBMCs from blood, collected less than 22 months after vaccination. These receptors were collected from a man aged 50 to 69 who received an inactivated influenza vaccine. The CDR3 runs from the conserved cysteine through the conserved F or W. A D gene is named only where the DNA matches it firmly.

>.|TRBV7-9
CASSPGQIPSDEAFF
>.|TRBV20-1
CSAQRGSYGYTF
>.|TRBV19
CASSRTAYSNQPQHF
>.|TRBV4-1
CASSQGLRWDEKLFF
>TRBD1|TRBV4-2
CASSQRTGGSSYNEQFF
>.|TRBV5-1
CASSPGDLTNQPQHF
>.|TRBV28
CASSIRATSYEQYF
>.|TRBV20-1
CSARRTEESSYNSPLHF
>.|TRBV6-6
CASKLQTNTEAFF
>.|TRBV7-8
CASSLTGTRGYGYTF
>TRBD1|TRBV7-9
CASSPRDRAYEQYF
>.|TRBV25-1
CASSPGGGHNSPLHF
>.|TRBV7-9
CASRTREDNSPLHF
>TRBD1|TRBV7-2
CASSPHNRGNTEAFF
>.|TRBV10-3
CAARDPNYTEAFF
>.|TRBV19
CASMGQANYGYTF
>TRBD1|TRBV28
CASSARDRAATEAFF
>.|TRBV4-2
CASSQDIPLSGNTIYF
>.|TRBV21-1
CASSKGMGTQPQHF
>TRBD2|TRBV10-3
CAISAAGQETQYF
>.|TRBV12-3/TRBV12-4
CASLRWGGELFF
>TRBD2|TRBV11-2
CASSWTPSGTYYEQYF
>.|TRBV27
CASRRSGTSYGYTF
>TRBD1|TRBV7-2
CASSWTGGTLGYTF
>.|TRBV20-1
CSADFGPYNEQFF
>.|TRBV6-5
CASSYWGRETGELFF
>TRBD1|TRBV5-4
CASSEDRVGEAFF
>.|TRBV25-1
CASSEFGPNQAQHF
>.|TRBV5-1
CASSPFTATNEKLFF
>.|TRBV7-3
CASSEDRSGELFF
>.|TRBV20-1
CSAPWRGPSDEQFF
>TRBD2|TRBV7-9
CASSLGGSFYNEQFF